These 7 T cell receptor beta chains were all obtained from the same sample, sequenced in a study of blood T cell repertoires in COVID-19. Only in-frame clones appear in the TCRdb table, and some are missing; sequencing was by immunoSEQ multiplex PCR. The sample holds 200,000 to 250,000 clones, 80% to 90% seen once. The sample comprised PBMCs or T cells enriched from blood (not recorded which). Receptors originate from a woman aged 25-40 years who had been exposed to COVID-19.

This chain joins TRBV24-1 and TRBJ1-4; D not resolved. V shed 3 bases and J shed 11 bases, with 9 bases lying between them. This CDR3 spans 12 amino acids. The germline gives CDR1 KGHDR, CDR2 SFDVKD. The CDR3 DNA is TGTGCCACCAGTGATGCCTCGGGGAAACTGTTTTTT. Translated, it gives CATSDASGKLFF.

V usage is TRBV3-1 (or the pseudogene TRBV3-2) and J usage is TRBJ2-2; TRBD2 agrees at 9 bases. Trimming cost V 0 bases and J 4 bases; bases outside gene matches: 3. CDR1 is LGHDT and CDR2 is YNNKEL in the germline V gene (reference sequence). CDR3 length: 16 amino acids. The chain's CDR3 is CASSQDTSGSTGELFF. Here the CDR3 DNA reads TGTGCCAGCAGCCAAGACACTAGCGGGTCCACCGGGGAGCTGTTTTTT.

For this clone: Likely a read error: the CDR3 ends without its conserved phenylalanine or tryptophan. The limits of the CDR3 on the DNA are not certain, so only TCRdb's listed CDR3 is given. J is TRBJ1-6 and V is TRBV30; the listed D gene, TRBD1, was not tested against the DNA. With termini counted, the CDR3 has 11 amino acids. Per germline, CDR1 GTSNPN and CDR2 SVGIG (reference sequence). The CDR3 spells CAWSVGQGLII.

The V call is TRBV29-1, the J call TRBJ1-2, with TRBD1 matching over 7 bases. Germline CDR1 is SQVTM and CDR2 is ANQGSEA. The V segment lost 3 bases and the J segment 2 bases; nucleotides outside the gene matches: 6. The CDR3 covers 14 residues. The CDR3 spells CSVEQGEYNYGYTF. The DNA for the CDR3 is TGCAGCGTTGAGCAGGGGGAATACAACTATGGCTACACCTTC.

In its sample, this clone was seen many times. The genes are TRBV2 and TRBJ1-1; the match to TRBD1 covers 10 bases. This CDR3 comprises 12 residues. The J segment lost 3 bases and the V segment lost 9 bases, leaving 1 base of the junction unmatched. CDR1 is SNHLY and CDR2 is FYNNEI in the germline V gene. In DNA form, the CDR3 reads TGTGCCAGTGGACAGGGGGACACTGAAGCTTTCTTT. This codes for CASGQGDTEAFF.

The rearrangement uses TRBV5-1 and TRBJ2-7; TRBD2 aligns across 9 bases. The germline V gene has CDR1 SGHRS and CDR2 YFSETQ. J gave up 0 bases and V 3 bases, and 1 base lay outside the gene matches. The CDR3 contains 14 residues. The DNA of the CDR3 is TGCGCCAGCAGCTGGACTAGCGTCTCCTACGAGCAGTACTTC. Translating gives CASSWTSVSYEQYF.

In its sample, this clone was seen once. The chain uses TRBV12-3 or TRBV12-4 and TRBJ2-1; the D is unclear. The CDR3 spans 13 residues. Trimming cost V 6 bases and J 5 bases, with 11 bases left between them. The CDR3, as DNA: TGTGCCAGCAGCAAGAGAAATCACAATGAGCAGTTCTTC. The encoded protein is CASSKRNHNEQFF.